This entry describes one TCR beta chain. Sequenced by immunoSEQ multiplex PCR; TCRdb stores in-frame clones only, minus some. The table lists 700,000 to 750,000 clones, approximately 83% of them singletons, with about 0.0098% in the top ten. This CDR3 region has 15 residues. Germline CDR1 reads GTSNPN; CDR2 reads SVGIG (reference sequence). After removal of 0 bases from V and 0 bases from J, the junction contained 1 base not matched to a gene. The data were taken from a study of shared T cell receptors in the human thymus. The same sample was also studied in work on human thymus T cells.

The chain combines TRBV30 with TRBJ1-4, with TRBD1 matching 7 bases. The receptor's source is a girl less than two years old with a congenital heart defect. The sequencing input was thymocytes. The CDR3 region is CAWSVQGTTNEKLFF. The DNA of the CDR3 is TGTGCCTGGAGTGTACAGGGGACAACTAATGAAAAACTGTTTTTT.